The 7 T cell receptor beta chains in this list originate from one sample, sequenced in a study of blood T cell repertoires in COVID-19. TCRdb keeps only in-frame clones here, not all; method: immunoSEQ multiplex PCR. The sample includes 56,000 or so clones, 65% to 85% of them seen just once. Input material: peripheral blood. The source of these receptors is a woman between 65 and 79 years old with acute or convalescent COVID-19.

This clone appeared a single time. CDR3 sequence reads: CATQEQYEQYF. DNA for the CDR3: TGTGCCACCCAAGAACAGTACGAGCAGTACTTC. This chain links TRBV2 with TRBJ2-7; D unresolved. The V end lost 10 bases, the J end lost 4 bases, and 11 bases lay between the germline ends. This CDR3 region has 11 residues. The germline V gene encodes CDR1 SNHLY and CDR2 FYNNEI.

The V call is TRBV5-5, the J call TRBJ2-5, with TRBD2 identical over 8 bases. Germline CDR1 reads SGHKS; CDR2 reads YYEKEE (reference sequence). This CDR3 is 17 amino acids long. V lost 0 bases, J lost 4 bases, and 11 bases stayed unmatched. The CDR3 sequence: CASSLVGSGDPGETQYF. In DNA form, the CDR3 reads TGTGCCAGCAGCTTGGTTGGTAGCGGGGATCCGGGAGAGACCCAGTACTTC.

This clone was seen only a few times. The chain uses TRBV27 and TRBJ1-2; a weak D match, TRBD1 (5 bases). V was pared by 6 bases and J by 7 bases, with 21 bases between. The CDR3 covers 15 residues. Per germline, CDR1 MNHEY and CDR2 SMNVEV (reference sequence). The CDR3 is CASRAGRRLFTGYTF. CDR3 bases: TGTGCCAGCAGGGCGGGACGGCGACTATTCACTGGCTACACCTTC.

CDR3 sequence (DNA): TGCGCCAGCAGCCCTCGGGGGACCCTCGACAGATCCCATACGCAGTATTTT. Protein product: CASSPRGTLDRSHTQYF. The chain recombines TRBV5-1 with TRBJ2-3, with D possibly TRBD2 on 6 matching bases. CDR1 is SGHRS and CDR2 is YFSETQ in the germline V gene. V lost 4 bases to trimming and J lost 7 bases, with 25 bases between them. This CDR3 is built from 17 residues.

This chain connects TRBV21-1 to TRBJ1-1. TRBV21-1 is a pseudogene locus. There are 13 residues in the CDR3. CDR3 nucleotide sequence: TGTGCCAGCAGCAAACATGGGAGTAATGAAGCTTTCTTT. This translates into CASSKHGSNEAFF.

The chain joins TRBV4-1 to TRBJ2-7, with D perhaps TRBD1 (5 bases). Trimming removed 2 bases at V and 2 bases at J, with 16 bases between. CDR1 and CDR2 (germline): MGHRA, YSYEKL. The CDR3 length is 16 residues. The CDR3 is CASSQTATVSTYEQYF. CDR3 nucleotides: TGCGCCAGCAGCCAAACCGCGACAGTAAGTACCTACGAGCAGTACTTC.

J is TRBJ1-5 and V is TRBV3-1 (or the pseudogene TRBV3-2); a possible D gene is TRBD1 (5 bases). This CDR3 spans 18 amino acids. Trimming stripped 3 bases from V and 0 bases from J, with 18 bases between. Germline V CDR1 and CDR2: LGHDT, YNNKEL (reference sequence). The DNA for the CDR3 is TGTGCCAGCAGCCAGATGTGGGGCAGGGAAGATAGCAATCAGCCCCAGCATTTT. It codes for CASSQMWGREDSNQPQHF.